This record concerns one T cell receptor beta chain sequence. What it binds is unknown. The CDR3 runs 12 residues. Trimming took 2 bases from V and 15 from J; bases not matched to a gene: 8. The V gene's germline CDR1 is SGHNT and CDR2 YYREEE (reference sequence). This sample was included in a study of cytomegalovirus exposure and HLA in healthy donors. About the research overall: A subsequent analysis stated that the 120 or so validation repertoires were run on the same platform as the roughly 710 first-cohort repertoires. Study observations and caveats: The tendency of first-cohort TCR clusters to co-occur in the 90 to 150 validation repertoires emerged from a later analysis. A few CMV-associated chains were confirmed in vitro to be specific for CMV antigens.

Separate from the roughly 630-subject first cohort was the roughly 130-subject validation cohort, to which the donors belonged. Profiled with immunoSEQ multiplex PCR; TCRdb holds only in-frame clones, not every one. This table holds hundreds of thousands of clones, approximately 90% found once. The source is a woman aged 18-30 years in good health and CMV-seronegative. V and J are TRBV5-4 and TRBJ2-1, with 7 nucleotides matching TRBD1. Sequenced: PBMCs. CDR3 sequence reads: CASSFDRDDWFF. Written as DNA, the CDR3 is TGTGCCAGCAGCTTCGACAGGGACGATTGGTTCTTC.